Below, one TCR beta chain is given with its context. With V trimmed by 0 bases and J by 9 bases, 7 bases remained unmatched. The CDR3 has 16 residues. Germline-derived CDR1 and CDR2 are LGHNA and YNFKEQ. The PCR used 60 Vbeta and 13 Jbeta primers. The protocol was immunoSEQ multiplex PCR, while the TCRdb copy is restricted to in-frame clones and leaves out a portion. The sample records about 86,000 clones, roughly 80% being singletons. The sample is drawn from a study of cytomegalovirus exposure and HLA in healthy donors. Study background: HLA-typed donors were the source of tens of millions of unique TCRs, which an early data release held.

The chain employs TRBV4-2 and TRBJ2-1; 11 bases fit TRBD2. Input material: PBMCs. This receptor was obtained from a woman aged 35 to 49 in good health and CMV-seropositive. CDR3 DNA sequence: TGTGCCAGCAGCCAAGATAGCGGGAGGGCCTCCTCTGAGCAGTTCTTC. This sequence encodes CASSQDSGRASSEQFF.